Listed below are T cell receptor beta chains from one sample, sequenced in a study of persistence of HIV-infected CD4 T cells. Clones were sequenced by immunoSEQ multiplex PCR, and TCRdb holds only the in-frame ones, with some missing. The table lists 25,000 to 35,000 clones, roughly 78% of them singletons. Antigens of these TCRs are unknown. Sequencing was performed on CD4+ T cells sorted from PBMCs after 18-hour stimulation, taken from a patient who received antiretroviral therapy. All receptors derive from an adult woman with HIV who was CMV-seropositive. Each CDR3 is given with its conserved first and last residue. Each record gives: clone size, D gene, V gene, J gene, CDR3 protein, CDR3 DNA. D genes are given only for firm matches. Not all rows give a size; the values are once, few, many and, for expanded clones, a class.

>-|TRBD1|TRBV9|TRBJ2-2
CASSLDRVSGELFF
TGTGCCAGCAGCTTGGACAGGGTCAGCGGGGAGCTGTTTTTT
>few|-|TRBV2|TRBJ1-1
CASNPRTGNTEAFF
TGTGCCAGCAACCCCCGTACAGGGAACACTGAAGCTTTCTTT
>-|-|TRBV5-1|TRBJ1-6
CASSLRQDSPLHF
TGCGCCAGCAGCCTCCGACAGGATTCACCCCTCCACTTT
>-|TRBD1|TRBV6-5|TRBJ1-2
CASSPGQGAYYGYTF
TGTGCCAGCAGCCCGGGACAGGGGGCATACTATGGCTACACCTTC
>-|-|TRBV7-9|TRBJ1-1
CASSSDSTEAFF
TGTGCCAGCAGCTCGGACAGTACTGAAGCTTTCTTT
>once|-|TRBV7-9|TRBJ1-2
CASSFEGHRDWAF
TGTGCCAGCAGCTTTGAAGGCCACAGGGATTGGGCCTTC
>-|-|TRBV25-1|TRBJ2-1
CASPLSGGDRVSYNEQFF
TGTGCCAGCCCCCTCAGCGGGGGGGACAGGGTATCCTACAATGAGCAGTTCTTC
>-|-|TRBV5-4|TRBJ1-2
CASSLAELNYGYTF
TGTGCCAGCAGCTTGGCTGAACTTAACTATGGCTACACCTTC
>-|-|TRBV19|TRBJ1-1
CASSIGRWNTEAFF
TGTGCCAGTAGTATAGGACGGTGGAACACTGAAGCTTTCTTT
>-|-|TRBV7-9|TRBJ2-3
CASRRAGGGSDTQYF
TGTGCCAGCAGAAGAGCGGGTGGAGGCTCAGATACGCAGTATTTT
>-|-|TRBV7-9|TRBJ1-2
CASSGGIYGYTF
TGTGCCAGCAGCGGGGGGATCTATGGCTACACCTTC
>few|-|TRBV2|TRBJ1-1
CASSEQRGGTEAFF
TGTGCCAGCAGTGAGCAGAGAGGGGGCACTGAAGCTTTCTTT
>-|-|TRBV7-9|TRBJ1-1
CASSLAGPVEAFF
TGTGCCAGCAGCTTAGCGGGACCCGTTGAAGCTTTCTTT
>once|TRBD1|TRBV9|TRBJ2-2
CASSVTPGGETTGELFF
TGTGCCAGCAGCGTTACTCCAGGGGGCGAAACCACCGGGGAGCTGTTTTTT
>-|-|TRBV5-1|TRBJ1-1
CASRSTPGAWTTEAFF
TGCGCCAGCAGATCGACTCCCGGGGCCTGGACCACTGAAGCTTTCTTT
>-|-|TRBV4-1|TRBJ1-2
CASSRTFGAGEYGYTF
TGCGCCAGCAGCCGTACCTTCGGGGCAGGAGAGTATGGCTACACCTTC
>-|-|TRBV19|TRBJ1-5
CASSARTGAGNQPQHF
TGTGCCAGTAGTGCCCGGACGGGGGCAGGCAATCAGCCCCAGCATTTT
>-|TRBD1|TRBV5-4|TRBJ1-6
CASSSRDRGSPLHF
TGTGCCAGCAGCTCACGGGACAGGGGATCACCCCTCCACTTT
>-|TRBD1|TRBV6-5|TRBJ1-1
CASRGQGNMNTEAFF
TGTGCCAGCAGGGGACAGGGTAACATGAACACTGAAGCTTTCTTT